These T cell receptor beta chains were read from a single sample in a study of T cell repertoires in ileal Crohn's disease. Using immunoSEQ multiplex PCR, the repertoire was profiled, and TCRdb retains in-frame clones only, with some absent. Of more than 15,000 clones detected, over 65% appear once; the ten largest clones hold around a tenth. Sequencing input: ileal tissue. The receptor source for this set is an adult with Crohn's disease. CDR3s leave out the opening cysteine and the closing phenylalanine or tryptophan. Each record gives: J gene, D gene, V gene, CDR3 protein. D genes are given only for firm matches.

J: TRBJ1-1; D: TRBD1; V: TRBV29-1; CDR3: SGGQGGTEAF
J: TRBJ1-2; D: TRBD1; V: TRBV7-9; CDR3: ASSSPGQELYGYT
J: TRBJ2-4; D: TRBD1; V: TRBV6-1; CDR3: ASSENWTGGSKNIQY
J: TRBJ1-5; D: -; V: TRBV21-1; CDR3: ASSPRGPQH
J: TRBJ2-7; D: TRBD1; V: TRBV5-1; CDR3: ASGQDPYEQY
J: TRBJ2-7; D: -; V: TRBV4-1; CDR3: ASSQGVLARESYEQY
J: TRBJ1-1; D: -; V: TRBV19; CDR3: ASRTGVERATEAF
J: TRBJ2-7; D: -; V: TRBV5-1; CDR3: ASSTGLSYEQY
J: TRBJ1-2; D: TRBD1; V: TRBV7-2; CDR3: ASSPGTGVGYGYT
J: TRBJ1-4; D: TRBD1; V: TRBV5-4; CDR3: ASSLVQGAEANEKLF
J: TRBJ1-2; D: -; V: TRBV29-1; CDR3: SVDPEGPYGYT
J: TRBJ1-2; D: -; V: TRBV11-2; CDR3: ASSLDRATLLGYT
J: TRBJ1-3; D: -; V: TRBV11-3; CDR3: ASSREGGTGNTIY
J: TRBJ1-2; D: -; V: TRBV5-6; CDR3: ASSFGTLGGYT
J: TRBJ2-1; D: -; V: TRBV5-1; CDR3: ASSLGGNEQF
J: TRBJ1-2; D: -; V: TRBV4-3; CDR3: ASSQELRQSLYGYT
J: TRBJ2-7; D: TRBD1; V: TRBV6-1; CDR3: ASTTTGAYEQY
J: TRBJ1-1; D: -; V: TRBV10-3; CDR3: AISSDRNTEAF
J: TRBJ1-4; D: -; V: TRBV4-2; CDR3: ASSQGRQATNEKLF
J: TRBJ2-7; D: -; V: TRBV5-4; CDR3: ASSSGTGGYEQY
J: TRBJ1-2; D: TRBD1; V: TRBV5-1; CDR3: ASSLDRVAFGGYT
J: TRBJ2-7; D: -; V: TRBV4-2; CDR3: ASSPQRGQETYEQY
J: TRBJ1-5; D: -; V: TRBV11-2; CDR3: ASSLGQTSNQPQH
J: TRBJ2-1; D: TRBD1; V: TRBV9; CDR3: ASSLGTGGYNEQF
J: TRBJ2-3; D: TRBD2; V: TRBV5-1; CDR3: ASRTSLGTDTQY
J: TRBJ2-1; D: -; V: TRBV7-6; CDR3: ASSLTTAGYNEQF
J: TRBJ1-5; D: -; V: TRBV15; CDR3: ATSTETGRRQPQH
J: TRBJ1-3; D: -; V: TRBV18; CDR3: ASSPGAGNTIY
J: TRBJ1-4; D: TRBD1; V: TRBV6-9; CDR3: ASSYPWDRDNEKLF
J: TRBJ1-6; D: -; V: TRBV21-1; CDR3: ASSKTGGNSPLH
J: TRBJ2-5; D: TRBD2; V: TRBV7-2; CDR3: ASSISSGGVQEAQY
J: TRBJ2-7; D: TRBD2; V: TRBV27; CDR3: ASGPSTSGVTYEQY
J: TRBJ1-1; D: -; V: TRBV4-2; CDR3: ASSSGVVNTEAF
J: TRBJ2-7; D: -; V: TRBV5-6; CDR3: ASSPTGDSYEQY
J: TRBJ2-7; D: -; V: TRBV5-6; CDR3: ASLGDSYEQY
J: TRBJ1-4; D: TRBD1; V: TRBV7-9; CDR3: ASSSYRGQNEKLF
J: TRBJ1-1; D: TRBD1; V: TRBV6-5; CDR3: ASSRSGGWDTEAF
J: TRBJ2-5; D: TRBD1; V: TRBV10-3; CDR3: AISEGTGRETQY
J: TRBJ2-7; D: TRBD2; V: TRBV10-2; CDR3: ASKERLAGARHEQY
J: TRBJ2-3; D: TRBD2; V: TRBV5-6; CDR3: ASSLRLAGAFTQY
J: TRBJ2-2; D: -; V: TRBV5-1; CDR3: ASSLEEPSGELF
J: TRBJ1-6; D: -; V: TRBV4-3; CDR3: ASSRGGSYNSPLH
J: TRBJ2-3; D: -; V: TRBV7-9; CDR3: ASTGGLSTDTQY
J: TRBJ1-5; D: -; V: TRBV6-6; CDR3: AITTARFWPQH
J: TRBJ2-3; D: -; V: TRBV7-2; CDR3: ASSSGLTGGQLSTDTQY
J: TRBJ1-5; D: TRBD1; V: TRBV4-2; CDR3: ASSSTGSNQPQH
J: TRBJ1-1; D: -; V: TRBV19; CDR3: ASRWGDTEAF
J: TRBJ1-3; D: -; V: TRBV5-6; CDR3: ASSLVRVGNTIY
J: TRBJ2-6; D: -; V: TRBV2; CDR3: ASSGDSFGANVLT
J: TRBJ2-2; D: TRBD2; V: TRBV9; CDR3: ASTPSGTSGVGELF
J: TRBJ2-1; D: TRBD1; V: TRBV7-9; CDR3: ASSQGDEQF
J: TRBJ2-7; D: -; V: TRBV6-5; CDR3: ASSYGGGYGYEQY
J: TRBJ1-4; D: TRBD1; V: TRBV7-2; CDR3: ASSYIGQGPVRKLF
J: TRBJ2-7; D: TRBD2; V: TRBV4-2; CDR3: ASSQAASGGESEQY
J: TRBJ1-4; D: -; V: TRBV6-5; CDR3: ASSPAAGSREKLF